Below, 30 T cell receptor beta chains from the same sample are listed, as sequenced in a study of identical twins. Each CDR3 protein is one row after TCRdb ran MiXCR on the 5' RACE reads. The profile covers fewer than 550,000 distinct CDR3 sequences, with roughly 15% appearing a single time and 0.44% taken by the ten largest. These data also formed part of another study, on yellow fever vaccine responses in identical twins.

Material: CD4+ T cells sorted from blood. The receptor set was obtained from a woman aged 18-30 years in good health.

This clonotype appeared a single time. V usage is TRBV10-3 and J usage is TRBJ2-3; 8 positions agree with TRBD2. This CDR3 comprises 15 residues. J lost 2 bases, V lost 6 bases, and 7 bases had no gene match. Germline CDR1 and CDR2: ENHRY and SYGVKD. In DNA form, the CDR3 reads TGTGCCATCAGCGCAACCGGGGGGGACACAGATACGCAGTATTTT. This encodes CAISATGGDTDTQYF.

This clonotype turned up a few times. The chain is built from TRBV20-1 and TRBJ2-1; maybe TRBD1 (6 bases). Germline V CDR1 and CDR2: DFQATT, SNEGSKA (reference sequence). The CDR3 extends over 16 amino acids. V was trimmed by 0 bases and J by 0 bases, leaving 12 bases between them. The chain's CDR3 is CSAREQGFGSYNEQFF. The DNA of the CDR3 is TGCAGTGCTAGAGAACAGGGTTTCGGCTCCTACAATGAGCAGTTCTTC.

This rearrangement joins TRBV2 to TRBJ2-5; D is uncertain. The V gene's germline CDR1 is SNHLY and CDR2 FYNNEI. V was pared by 4 bases and J by 7 bases, with 13 bases between. The CDR3 contains 13 residues. This CDR3 reads CASSAGPLGTQYF. In nucleotides, the CDR3 is TGTGCCAGCAGTGCCGGCCCCTTAGGGACCCAGTACTTC.

The chain combines TRBV12-3 or TRBV12-4 with TRBJ2-7; no firm D call. This CDR3 comprises 13 residues. Trimming left V 9 bases short and J 5 bases short, with 17 bases between. Here the CDR3 DNA reads TGTGCCAGTATGAGTAACGGGCGGCACGAGCAGTACGTC. This gives the protein CASMSNGRHEQYV.

The rearrangement joins TRBV10-2 to TRBJ1-5; D may be TRBD1 (5 bases). Deletions cut 0 bases from V and 7 bases from J, with 13 bases between. The CDR3 is 15 residues long. Germline V gene sequence: CDR1 WSHSY, CDR2 SAAADI. The CDR3 region has the DNA TGCGCCAGCAGTGAGTCCCAGGGAGGAAGGCAGCCCCAGCATTTT. Protein: CASSESQGGRQPQHF.

V is TRBV20-1 and J is TRBJ2-1; D unclear. Trimming left V 0 bases short and J 9 bases short, with 15 bases between. CDR3 size: 14 residues. CDR1 is DFQATT, CDR2 SNEGSKA, per germline (reference sequence). The CDR3 sequence: CSARDPNDPIEQFF. The CDR3 DNA reads as TGCAGTGCTAGAGATCCGAATGATCCCATTGAGCAGTTCTTC.

Regarding this clonotype: Mismatch with germline at one junction end may stem from a read error. The rearrangement joins TRBV29-1 to TRBJ2-7; D remains ambiguous. The CDR3 contains 14 residues. CDR1 and CDR2 (germline): SQVTM, ANQGSEA. The CDR3 DNA sequence: TGCAGCGTTGCGGGCGCGAGCGCCTCCCACGAGCAGTACTTC. Translating it yields CSVAGASASHEQYF.

This clonotype was seen a handful of times. This chain links TRBV4-1 with TRBJ1-4; D is ambiguous. V gave up 6 bases and J gave up 8 bases, with 10 bases separating them. CDR1 is MGHRA and CDR2 is YSYEKL in the germline V gene. The CDR3 covers 12 residues. The DNA of the CDR3 is TGCGCCAGCAGTCCTAAGGGCGAAAAACTGTTTTTT. Translated, it gives CASSPKGEKLFF.

This clonotype has a single count. The chain has TRBV20-1 and TRBJ2-7; D is possibly TRBD2 (6 bases). The CDR3 has 13 residues. Looked up from germline, CDR1 is DFQATT and CDR2 is SNEGSKA (reference sequence). V was pared by 6 bases and J by 2 bases, with 14 bases between. The CDR3 region is CSAWSGGAYEQYV. In DNA, the CDR3 is TGCAGTGCGTGGTCCGGCGGGGCCTACGAGCAGTACGTC.

This clonotype was counted only a few times. This chain links TRBV14 with TRBJ1-2; D is unresolved. Trimming left V 4 bases short and J 8 bases short, with 14 bases between. Germline V gene sequence: CDR1 SGHDN, CDR2 FVKESK. The length of the CDR3 is 13 residues. The CDR3 coding sequence is TGTGCCAGCAGCCCTCTACCGGAGAGCGGCTACACCTTC. Protein product: CASSPLPESGYTF.

V gene TRBV7-2 combines with J gene TRBJ2-3; D unresolved. The germline V gene encodes CDR1 SGHTA and CDR2 FQGNSA. Trimming pared 6 bases from V and 2 bases from J, leaving 15 bases between. The CDR3 sequence is 15 residues long. The DNA of the CDR3 is TGTGCCAGCAGTTACACTCCGACTCACACAGATACGCAGTATTTT. Protein: CASSYTPTHTDTQYF.

Comment on this clonotype: Mismatch with germline at one junction end may stem from a read error. V usage is TRBV15 and J usage is TRBJ2-1, with 8 bases aligning to TRBD2. The CDR3 spans 16 residues. Per the germline V gene, CDR1 is LNHNV and CDR2 is YYDKDF (reference sequence). CDR3 region: CATRRVGLAVNNEQFF. CDR3 nucleotides: TGTGCCACCAGGAGAGTAGGACTAGCAGTAAACAATGAGCAGTTCTTC.

This clonotype was counted between two and nine times. V usage is TRBV29-1 and J usage is TRBJ2-2; 7 nucleotides agree with TRBD2. From germline, CDR1 is SQVTM and CDR2 ANQGSEA. The CDR3 totals 12 residues. V was clipped by 7 bases and J by 6 bases; unmatched bases: 5. CDR3 sequence (DNA): TGCAGCGCCCGGGGGGTGTCCGGGGAGCTGTTTTTT. Translation: CSARGVSGELFF.

This clonotype has a count of ten or more. This chain uses TRBV5-1 with TRBJ2-2, with TRBD2 matching over 9 bases. The trim removed 4 bases at V and 13 bases at J, leaving 14 bases unmatched. CDR1 is SGHRS and CDR2 is YFSETQ in the germline V gene. The CDR3 sequence is 15 residues long. This CDR3 is CASSTESSGRFGLFF. CDR3 DNA sequence: TGCGCCAGCAGCACGGAATCCAGCGGGAGGTTTGGGCTGTTTTTT.

This clonotype occurred a few times. The chain recombines TRBV20-1 with TRBJ1-4, with 7 bases lining up with TRBD1. The CDR3 is 15 amino acids. Germline CDR1 is DFQATT and CDR2 is SNEGSKA (reference sequence). The junction had 7 bases not matched to a gene; V was cut back by 6 bases and J by 0 bases. CDR3 residues: CSAWTGVATNEKLFF. CDR3 sequence (DNA): TGCAGTGCGTGGACAGGCGTTGCAACTAATGAAAAACTGTTTTTT.

The genes are TRBV20-1 and TRBJ2-3; TRBD1 aligns across 8 bases. Germline assignment: CDR1 DFQATT and CDR2 SNEGSKA (reference sequence). CDR3 length: 14 residues. Unmatched junction bases numbered 7, after V lost 5 bases and J lost 3 bases. The CDR3 DNA is TGCAGTGCTCTGGGGAGACAGGGGACAGATACGCAGTATTTT. Its translation: CSALGRQGTDTQYF.

This clonotype was picked up a small number of times. V usage is TRBV6-5 and J usage is TRBJ2-5, with 7 bases lining up with TRBD1. With 5 bases clipped from V and 7 bases from J, the junction kept 4 bases outside the gene matches. CDR1 is MNHEY, CDR2 SVGAGI, per germline. This CDR3 region has 12 residues. CDR3 residues: CASSQGVGTQYF. The CDR3 DNA sequence: TGTGCCAGCAGTCAGGGGGTAGGGACCCAGTACTTC.

This clonotype was detected a few times. The chain is built from TRBV20-1 and TRBJ2-3; D is possibly TRBD1 (6 bases). This CDR3 is built from 15 residues. Germline loops: CDR1 DFQATT, CDR2 SNEGSKA (reference sequence). V was shortened by 2 bases and J by 2 bases, with 14 bases between the two germline ends. The CDR3 region has the DNA TGCAGTGCTAGATGGGGGCGGGTTACCACAGATACGCAGTATTTT. It is translated as CSARWGRVTTDTQYF.

This clonotype is medium-sized (0.01 to 0.1%). The genes are TRBV29-1 and TRBJ1-2; D remains ambiguous. Germline V gives CDR1 SQVTM, CDR2 ANQGSEA. CDR3 size: 13 residues. Trimming removed 7 bases from V and 0 bases from J, with 12 bases in between. As DNA, the CDR3 is TGCAGCGCCAAGGAGTTCTCTAACTATGGCTACACCTTC. Translated: CSAKEFSNYGYTF. The full variable domain, in which reference TRBV29-1 and TRBJ1-2 provide the parts outside the CDR3, is SAVISQKPSRDICQRGTSLTIQCQVDSQVTMMFWYRQQPGQSLTLIATANQGSEATYESGFVIDKFPISRPNLTFSTLTVSNMSPEDSSIYLCSAKEFSNYGYTFGSGTRLTVV.

The table lists this clonotype with a few counts. The CDR3 region has the DNA TGTGCCAGTAGAAAAAAGGATAATGAAAAACTGTTTTTT. Residues: CASRKKDNEKLFF. The rearrangement joins TRBV19 to TRBJ1-4; unclear D gene. Germline V lookup: CDR1 LNHDA, CDR2 SQIVND (reference sequence). Between the trimmed V and J ends, which lost 6 bases and 4 bases, there was a span of 9 bases. CDR3 length equals 13 residues. The entire variable domain, with the rest obtained from reference TRBV19 and TRBJ1-4, is as follows: DGGITQSPKYLFRKEGQNVTLSCEQNLNHDAMYWYRQDPGQGLRLIYYSQIVNDFQKGDIAEGYSVSREKKESFPLTVTSAQKNPTAFYLCASRKKDNEKLFFGSGTQLSVL.

This clonotype was found a few times. The chain combines TRBV4-2 with TRBJ2-5; no firm D call. CDR1 and CDR2 (germline): LGHNA, YNFKEQ. This CDR3 region has 14 residues. V shed 1 base and J shed 0 bases, with 6 bases lying between them. The CDR3 here is CASSQVRDQETQYF. CDR3 coding DNA: TGTGCCAGCAGCCAAGTACGGGACCAAGAGACCCAGTACTTC.

V usage is TRBV20-1 and J usage is TRBJ2-6, with D uncertain. The V end was cut by 3 bases, the J end by 2 bases, with 5 bases between. The CDR3 has 13 residues. Per germline, CDR1 DFQATT and CDR2 SNEGSKA (reference sequence). The CDR3 nucleotides are TGCAGTGCTAGGTCAGCTGGGGCCAACGTCCTGACTTTC. This sequence encodes CSARSAGANVLTF.

This clonotype came up a few times. The chain carries TRBV5-6 and TRBJ2-7; D not certain. This CDR3 has 13 residues. CDR1 and CDR2 from the germline V gene are SGHDT and YYEEEE. V was shortened by 1 base and J by 2 bases, with 7 bases between the two germline ends. The CDR3 loop is CASSLPDAYEQYF. The DNA for the CDR3 is TGTGCCAGCAGCTTGCCAGATGCCTACGAGCAGTACTTC.

The gene calls are TRBV7-9 and TRBJ2-5; no clear D. In germline, CDR1 is SEHNR, CDR2 FQNEAQ (reference sequence). There are 15 residues in the CDR3. V lost 1 base and J lost 2, with 11 bases in between. CDR3 sequence reads: CASSLEVWQQETQYF. The DNA for the CDR3 is TGTGCCAGCAGCTTAGAGGTTTGGCAGCAAGAGACCCAGTACTTC.

The chain links TRBV3-1 to TRBJ2-7; no reliable D call. The CDR3 has 11 amino acids. Trimming removed 1 base from V and 7 bases from J, with 5 bases in between. Germline CDR1 and CDR2: LGHDT and YNNKEL (reference sequence). The CDR3 DNA follows: TGTGCCAGCAGCCAAGCCGGAGAGCAGTACTTC. The encoded protein is CASSQAGEQYF.

This clonotype occurred a few times. This chain's CDR3 is CSARDNGGLKAFF. DNA for the CDR3: TGCAGTGCTAGAGATAATGGGGGACTCAAAGCTTTCTTT. This chain uses TRBV20-1 with TRBJ1-1; TRBD1 might be the D (5 bases). The CDR3 covers 13 residues. V was pared by 0 bases and J by 9 bases, with 14 bases between. Germline loops: CDR1 DFQATT, CDR2 SNEGSKA (reference sequence).

This clonotype occurred a few times. V gene TRBV4-1 combines with J gene TRBJ2-7; D possibly corresponds to TRBD1 (6 bases). The CDR3 covers 14 residues. CDR1 is MGHRA and CDR2 is YSYEKL in the germline V gene. Trimming removed 0 bases from V and 6 bases from J, with 12 bases in between. The CDR3 is CASSQDQGMGEQYV. The CDR3 DNA follows: TGCGCCAGCAGCCAAGATCAGGGGATGGGCGAGCAGTACGTC.

This chain joins TRBV11-2 and TRBJ2-1; 12 bases are shared with TRBD2. V was pared by 3 bases and J by 5 bases, with 8 bases of the junction left unmatched. Germline V gene data show CDR1 as SGHAT and CDR2 as FQNNGV. The CDR3 spans 17 residues. DNA for the CDR3: TGTGCCAGCAGCTTCGGGAAACTAGCGGGGGGAGACAATGAGCAGTTCTTC. Translated, it gives CASSFGKLAGGDNEQFF.

The genes are TRBV29-1 and TRBJ2-7, with 12 bases aligning to TRBD2. Trimming at V came to 6 bases and at J to 4 bases, leaving 16 bases not matched to a gene. Germline-derived CDR1 and CDR2 are SQVTM and ANQGSEA. This CDR3 region has 17 residues. CDR3 amino acids: CSVRPPPGLAGRYEQYV. The CDR3 DNA follows: TGCAGCGTCCGTCCACCCCCTGGACTAGCGGGGAGATACGAGCAGTACGTC.

The V and J genes are TRBV10-2 and TRBJ2-1, with 11 bases matching TRBD2. Unmatched junction bases numbered 13, after V lost 8 bases and J lost 7 bases. The germline V gene has CDR1 WSHSY and CDR2 SAAADI. The CDR3 has 16 amino acids. CDR3 in DNA: TGCGCCAGCGATCTTTTAGCGGGAGGGCCGCAGAATGAGCAGTTCTTC. It yields the protein CASDLLAGGPQNEQFF.